This T cell receptor beta chain was retrieved from a study of PD-L1 blockade in urothelial cancer. The V gene's germline CDR1 is SGHRS and CDR2 YFSETQ. The CDR3 has 13 residues. V dropped 1 base and J dropped 4 bases, with 5 bases sitting between them. Time point of the sample: pretreatment peripheral blood. Synthetic TCR analog templates were spiked into each PCR. Assay: immunoSEQ multiplex PCR; the TCRdb copy retains only in-frame clones and omits some. Here the sample spans some 74,000 clones, around four fifths being singletons. This sample comprised PBMCs, obtained around atezolizumab (anti-PD-L1) treatment. The clonotype was recovered from a middle-aged man with urothelial cancer. V is TRBV5-1 and J is TRBJ2-2; D remains unclear. CDR3 region: CASSLSLTGELFF. Here the CDR3 DNA reads TGCGCCAGCAGCTTGTCCCTCACCGGGGAGCTGTTTTTT.